These T cell receptor beta chains were read from a single sample in a study of shared clonotypes between healthy human individuals. Libraries were prepared by immunoSEQ multiplex PCR; TCRdb keeps only in-frame clonotypes and omits some of them. The sample contains about 2.2 million clones, roughly 93% of which appear only once. The sequenced material came from naive CD8+ T cells from PBMCs. The receptor set was obtained from a man between 18 and 35 years old in good health. Some clones in this sample may be carry-over from other donors' samples. The CDR3 runs from the conserved cysteine through the conserved F or W. D genes are given only for firm matches. Expanded clones get a size class; other rows say once, few or many, or leave the size out.

-	-	TRBJ1-2	TRBV27	CASSLGGSNYGYTF	TGTGCCAGCAGTTTAGGAGGCTCTAACTATGGCTACACCTTC
TRBD2	-	TRBJ2-2	TRBV7-9	CASSLPGLAAYGELFF	TGTGCCAGCAGCTTACCGGGACTAGCGGCATATGGGGAGCTGTTTTTT
-	-	TRBJ1-2	TRBV10-3	CAISPPLKTDGYTF	TGTGCCATCAGCCCGCCTCTTAAGACGGATGGCTACACCTTC
-	-	TRBJ1-1	TRBV28	CASSLIGEAFF	TGTGCCAGCAGTTTAATAGGGGAAGCTTTCTTT
-	-	TRBJ1-3	TRBV4-1	CASSLYQRTEGNTIYF	TGCGCCAGCAGCCTCTACCAGCGGACAGAGGGAAACACCATATATTTT
TRBD1	-	TRBJ2-1	TRBV27	CASHWGPGTGDYNEQFF	TGTGCCAGCCATTGGGGCCCCGGGACAGGGGACTACAATGAGCAGTTCTTC
-	-	TRBJ2-5	TRBV9	CASSGGPRLQETQYF	TGTGCCAGCAGCGGGGGGCCCCGGCTCCAAGAGACCCAGTACTTC
-	once	TRBJ2-1	TRBV15	CATSRERGSTYNEQFF	TGTGCCACCAGCAGAGAGCGGGGTTCTACTTACAATGAGCAGTTCTTC
-	-	TRBJ2-1	TRBV19	CASSMRGGNEQFF	TGTGCCAGTAGTATGAGGGGCGGGAATGAGCAGTTCTTC
TRBD1	-	TRBJ2-7	TRBV28	CASKIPGQGDEQYF	TGTGCCAGCAAAATACCGGGACAGGGTGACGAGCAGTACTTC
TRBD1	-	TRBJ2-7	TRBV7-9	CASSTNRGGSYEQYF	TGTGCCAGCAGCACAAACAGGGGCGGATCCTACGAGCAGTACTTC
TRBD1	-	TRBJ1-1	TRBV9	CASSAIGQGAEAFF	TGTGCCAGCAGCGCCATCGGACAGGGGGCTGAAGCTTTCTTT
-	-	TRBJ2-7	TRBV9	CASSGSGEPHEQYF	TGTGCCAGCAGCGGGTCCGGTGAGCCCCACGAGCAGTACTTC
-	-	TRBJ2-6	TRBV14	CASSQDSSGANVLTF	TGTGCCAGCAGCCAAGACAGCTCTGGGGCCAACGTCCTGACTTTC
-	-	TRBJ1-1	TRBV10-1	CASSDSIGATEAFF	TGCGCCAGCAGTGACTCCATCGGGGCCACTGAAGCTTTCTTT
-	once	TRBJ1-1	TRBV25-1	CASSELGVATEAFF	TGTGCCAGCAGTGAATTGGGGGTCGCCACTGAAGCTTTCTTT
-	-	TRBJ2-4	TRBV6-4	CASSDHVGNIQYF	TGTGCCAGCAGTGACCATGTGGGAAACATTCAGTACTTC
-	-	TRBJ2-5	TRBV13	CASSYTRAETQYF	TGTGCCAGCAGCTATACAAGGGCAGAGACCCAGTACTTC
-	-	TRBJ2-3	TRBV7-9	CASSLGVAQTDTQYF	TGTGCCAGCAGCTTAGGGGTAGCGCAGACAGATACGCAGTATTTT
TRBD2	-	TRBJ2-7	TRBV10-3	CAISDRLAGSVGEQYF	TGTGCCATCAGTGATCGGCTAGCGGGAAGCGTCGGCGAGCAGTACTTC
TRBD2	-	TRBJ2-1	TRBV11-2	CASSFTSASSYNEQFF	TGTGCCAGCAGCTTTACTAGCGCCAGCTCCTACAATGAGCAGTTCTTC
-	-	TRBJ1-1	TRBV5-6	CASSLAGTTEAFF	TGTGCCAGCAGCTTGGCAGGGACCACTGAAGCTTTCTTT
-	-	TRBJ2-3	TRBV5-6	CASSGDRWGITDTQYF	TGTGCCAGCAGTGGAGACAGGTGGGGAATTACAGATACGCAGTATTTT
-	-	TRBJ2-7	TRBV5-1	CASSLVGGPYEQYF	TGCGCCAGCAGCTTGGTGGGGGGACCCTACGAGCAGTACTTC
-	few	TRBJ1-1	TRBV10-3	CAIRTGSMNTEAFF	TGTGCCATCAGAACAGGGAGCATGAACACTGAAGCTTTCTTT
TRBD2	-	TRBJ2-2	TRBV7-9	CASSSHSGNNTGELFF	TGTGCCAGCAGCTCCCATAGCGGGAACAACACCGGGGAGCTGTTTTTT
-	-	TRBJ2-7	TRBV9	CASSTGSGSEQYF	TGTGCCAGCAGCACAGGATCCGGGAGCGAGCAGTACTTC
-	-	TRBJ2-7	TRBV14	CASSPRSGYEQYF	TGTGCCAGCAGCCCACGGTCAGGCTACGAGCAGTACTTC
TRBD2	-	TRBJ2-2	TRBV28	CASSPGVAGVGELFF	TGTGCCAGCAGCCCTGGGGTAGCGGGGGTCGGGGAGCTGTTTTTT
-	-	TRBJ2-7	TRBV12-2	CASRLQAYEQYF	TGTGCAAGTCGCTTACAGGCCTACGAGCAGTACTTC
-	-	TRBJ1-2	TRBV7-9	CASSFLGGEDGYTF	TGTGCCAGCAGCTTCCTGGGGGGCGAAGATGGCTACACCTTC
-	once	TRBJ2-7	TRBV28	CASSTPEQGNYEQYF	TGTGCCAGCAGTACCCCCGAGCAGGGGAACTACGAGCAGTACTTC
-	few	TRBJ2-1	TRBV9	CASSPPDNEQFF	TGTGCCAGCAGCCCCCCGGACAATGAGCAGTTCTTC
-	-	TRBJ2-1	TRBV28	CASSMTSIREQFF	TGTGCCAGCAGTATGACTAGTATTCGTGAGCAGTTCTTC
-	once	TRBJ2-1	TRBV6-6	CASSYSNGNEQFF	TGTGCCAGCAGTTACTCAAACGGCAATGAGCAGTTCTTC